One sample yielded the 22 T cell receptor beta chains listed below, sequenced in a study of T cells of healthy individuals. TCRdb re-called the 5' RACE reads through MiXCR, storing one row per CDR3 protein. The profile covers approximately 58,000 distinct CDR3 sequences, with approximately 15% appearing a single time and around 15% taken by the ten largest. The receptor set was obtained from a human donor in good health.

This clonotype has ten or more counts. The chain carries TRBV29-1 and TRBJ2-1; no clear D gene. Germline CDR1 SQVTM, CDR2 ANQGSEA. V lost 2 bases and J lost 5, with 7 bases in between. This CDR3 is built from 12 residues. CDR3 nucleotide sequence: TGCAGCGTTGAACGGCGTAACAATGAGCAGTTCTTC. This sequence encodes CSVERRNNEQFF.

This clonotype was detected only a few times. The rearrangement uses TRBV10-2 and TRBJ2-2; D ambiguous. Between the trimmed V and J ends, which lost 8 bases and 0 bases, there was a span of 10 bases. Germline assignment: CDR1 WSHSY and CDR2 SAAADI. The CDR3 totals 14 residues. As DNA, the CDR3 is TGCGCCAGCGGAACCGAGACGAACACCGGGGAGCTGTTTTTT. Protein sequence: CASGTETNTGELFF.

The gene calls are TRBV6-5 and TRBJ2-7; TRBD1 is a possible D gene (6 bases). Germline CDR1 and CDR2: MNHEY and SVGAGI. Trimming stripped 3 bases from V and 3 bases from J, with 15 bases between. This CDR3 region has 15 residues. The CDR3 region is CASSYDRDNNYEQYF. CDR3 in DNA: TGTGCCAGCAGTTATGACCGGGACAATAACTACGAGCAGTACTTC.

Of note for this clonotype: Given a much more abundant clone one base away, this may be a read error. J is TRBJ1-2 and V is TRBV19, with no clear D. There are 13 residues in the CDR3. CDR1 and CDR2 from the germline V gene are LNHDA and SQIVND (reference sequence). The CDR3 reads CTSSPQVEDGYTF. As DNA, the CDR3 is TGTACCAGTAGTCCTCAGGTGGAAGATGGCTACACCTTC. The full variable domain, rest sourced from reference TRBV19 and TRBJ1-2, is DGGITQSPKYLFRKEGQNVTLSCEQNLNHDAMYWYRQDPGQGLRLIYYSQIVNDFQKGDIAEGYSVSREKKESFPLTVTSAQKNPTAFYLCTSSPQVEDGYTFGSGTRLTVV.

This clonotype was picked up many times. The chain couples TRBV12-3 or TRBV12-4 to TRBJ2-1; TRBD2 matches 8 bases. V lost 3 bases to trimming and J lost 9 bases; unmatched junction nucleotides: 7. CDR3 length equals 14 residues. The CDR3 bases are TGTGCCAGCAGTTTCTCCGGGAGGGCCAGTGAGCAGTTCTTC. Amino acid sequence: CASSFSGRASEQFF.

The chain carries TRBV5-5 and TRBJ2-7, with a tentative D call TRBD2 (7 bases). Per germline, CDR1 SGHKS and CDR2 YYEKEE (reference sequence). The CDR3 has 14 amino acids. Trimming took 4 bases from V and 5 from J, leaving 16 bases between them. CDR3 nucleotide sequence: TGTGCCAGCAGCCTGGGAGGGGGAAGAAACGAGCAGTACTTC. Its translation: CASSLGGGRNEQYF.

The V call is TRBV12-3 or TRBV12-4, the J call TRBJ2-5, with TRBD2 matching over 7 bases. Trimming at V came to 6 bases and at J to 3 bases, leaving 13 bases not matched to a gene. The CDR3 runs 16 residues. In nucleotides, the CDR3 is TGTGCCAGCAGCAAAACCGTCGGGAGGTGGAAAGAGACCCAGTACTTC. Amino acids: CASSKTVGRWKETQYF.

This clonotype was seen ten or more times. The chain carries TRBV19 and TRBJ2-1; 12 nucleotides match TRBD1. CDR1 is LNHDA and CDR2 is SQIVND in the germline V gene (reference sequence). V shed 10 bases, J shed 5 bases, and the junction held 9 bases outside the gene matches. CDR3 length: 15 residues. The CDR3 bases are TGTGCCACTAAATGGGGACAGGGGGCAAACAATGAGCAGTTCTTC. Translating it yields CATKWGQGANNEQFF.

This clonotype was recorded many times. This chain connects TRBV24-1 to TRBJ2-7; TRBD2 agrees at 7 bases. There are 17 residues in the CDR3. V lost 3 bases to trimming and J lost 2 bases; unmatched junction nucleotides: 12. Germline loops: CDR1 KGHDR, CDR2 SFDVKD. CDR3 nucleotide sequence: TGTGCCACCAGTGATCGCACGGTAACGGGAGGTCCCTACGAGCAGTACTTC. It is translated as CATSDRTVTGGPYEQYF.

This clonotype was seen many times. V and J are TRBV7-2 and TRBJ2-2; 7 positions agree with TRBD2. The CDR3 consists of 16 residues. V trimming: 1 base; J trimming: 2 bases; junction bases outside the gene matches: 4. Germline V gene lookup returns CDR1 SGHTA and CDR2 FQGNSA. The CDR3 spells CASSLVASGNTGELFF. The CDR3, as DNA: TGTGCCAGCAGCTTAGTAGCTAGCGGTAACACCGGGGAGCTGTTTTTT.

This chain connects TRBV2 to TRBJ2-6; 7 bases are a match to TRBD2. V shed 6 bases and J 4 bases; nucleotides not matched to a gene: 6. The germline V gene encodes CDR1 SNHLY and CDR2 FYNNEI. This CDR3 spans 15 amino acids. For the CDR3, the DNA is TGTGCCAGCAGGGGAGGGATCACCGGGGCCAACGTCCTGACTTTC. It translates to CASRGGITGANVLTF.

The chain uses TRBV6-6 and TRBJ1-5, with D hard to call. V was cut by 6 bases and J by 1 base, with 7 bases left in between. The CDR3 has 13 residues. Germline V gives CDR1 MNHNY, CDR2 SVGAGI (reference sequence). The CDR3 reads CASRSSSNQPQHF. The CDR3 bases are TGTGCCAGCAGGTCTAGCAGCAATCAGCCCCAGCATTTT.

The sample holds many counts of this clonotype. This chain connects TRBV9 to TRBJ2-3; 8 bases are a match to TRBD2. Per germline, CDR1 SGDLS and CDR2 YYNGEE. This CDR3 has 18 residues. Germline trimming cut 3 bases from V and 4 bases from J; bases unmatched to any gene: 16. The CDR3 region is CASSAPLIAGPEADTQYF. DNA of the CDR3: TGTGCCAGCAGCGCCCCTTTAATAGCGGGACCCGAGGCAGATACGCAGTATTTT.

This clonotype was seen many times. The chain joins TRBV29-1 to TRBJ2-3; 9 nucleotides line up with TRBD1. Trimming removed 7 bases from V and 1 base from J; junction bases left unmatched: 6. Germline V gives CDR1 SQVTM, CDR2 ANQGSEA. The CDR3 is 14 residues long. DNA of the CDR3: TGCAGCGCACGGGACAGGGTAGGCACAGATACGCAGTATTTT. Translated, it gives CSARDRVGTDTQYF.

This clonotype was counted ten times or more. J is TRBJ2-1 and V is TRBV4-3, with 8 bases matching TRBD2. Germline V gene lookup returns CDR1 LGHNA and CDR2 YSLEER. The CDR3 length is 16 residues. V shed 1 base and J 2 bases; nucleotides not matched to a gene: 4. As DNA, the CDR3 is TGCGCCAGCAGCCAAGTTGGGACTAGGGCCTACAATGAGCAGTTCTTC. The encoded protein is CASSQVGTRAYNEQFF.

The sample holds many counts of this clonotype. V is TRBV29-1 and J is TRBJ2-3; unclear D gene. The CDR3 is made up of 13 amino acids. Germline values: CDR1 SQVTM, CDR2 ANQGSEA. Trimming removed 4 bases at V and 0 bases at J, with 8 bases between. CDR3 in amino acids: CSVVYWSTDTQYF. In DNA, the CDR3 is TGCAGCGTTGTCTACTGGAGCACAGATACGCAGTATTTT.

This clonotype was detected many times. The chain combines TRBV20-1 with TRBJ1-1; D is uncertain. This CDR3 has 15 residues. Between the trimmed V and J ends, which lost 0 bases and 4 bases, there was a span of 15 bases. Per germline, CDR1 DFQATT and CDR2 SNEGSKA (reference sequence). DNA of the CDR3: TGCAGTGCTAGAGATCTTTTGGGTCTCAGCACTGAAGCTTTCTTT. Translation: CSARDLLGLSTEAFF.

This clonotype has a handful of counts. The CDR3 region is CASSRDRGSDEQFF. In nucleotides, the CDR3 is TGTGCCAGCAGTCGGGACAGGGGGTCTGATGAGCAGTTCTTC. This chain links TRBV12-3 or TRBV12-4 with TRBJ2-1, with TRBD1 matching 11 bases. Trimming at V came to 5 bases and at J to 8 bases, leaving 5 bases not matched to a gene. The CDR3 length is 14 residues.

The rearrangement links TRBV11-1 to TRBJ2-7; 7 positions agree with TRBD1. Germline V CDR1 and CDR2: SGHAT, FQDESV (reference sequence). Losses at the gene ends were 7 bases for V and 0 bases for J; bases not matched to a gene: 12. This CDR3 region has 16 residues. The chain's CDR3 is CASTRTPGTVSYEQYF. CDR3 DNA: TGTGCCAGCACCCGGACCCCAGGGACAGTCTCCTACGAGCAGTACTTC.

In its sample, this clonotype was seen many times. The chain couples TRBV3-2 to TRBJ2-7; the D call in the table, TRBD2, was not verified against the DNA. TRBV3-2 is assigned pseudogene status. The CDR3 is made up of 16 amino acids. The CDR3 DNA is TGTGCCAGCAGCCTCGGACTAGCGGACGAATCCTACGAGCAGTACTTC. As protein: CASSLGLADESYEQYF.

This clonotype has a count of ten or more. CDR3 region: CASSQSIGGIAGELFF. The CDR3 bases are TGTGCCAGCAGCCAAAGCATCGGGGGAATCGCCGGGGAGCTGTTTTTT. The rearrangement uses TRBV7-7 and TRBJ2-2; TRBD2 might be the D (6 bases). This CDR3 has 16 amino acids. Germline lookup yields CDR1 SSHAT and CDR2 FNYEAQ (reference sequence). Trimming took off 5 bases at V and 6 bases at J, with 19 bases between the two ends.

The chain combines TRBV7-9 with TRBJ2-7; D is uncertain. Per germline, CDR1 SEHNR and CDR2 FQNEAQ (reference sequence). V gave up 5 bases and J gave up 6 bases, with 11 bases separating them. The CDR3 length is 12 residues. The CDR3 here is CASSAETLEQYF. For the CDR3, the DNA is TGTGCCAGCAGCGCCGAAACTCTCGAGCAGTACTTC.